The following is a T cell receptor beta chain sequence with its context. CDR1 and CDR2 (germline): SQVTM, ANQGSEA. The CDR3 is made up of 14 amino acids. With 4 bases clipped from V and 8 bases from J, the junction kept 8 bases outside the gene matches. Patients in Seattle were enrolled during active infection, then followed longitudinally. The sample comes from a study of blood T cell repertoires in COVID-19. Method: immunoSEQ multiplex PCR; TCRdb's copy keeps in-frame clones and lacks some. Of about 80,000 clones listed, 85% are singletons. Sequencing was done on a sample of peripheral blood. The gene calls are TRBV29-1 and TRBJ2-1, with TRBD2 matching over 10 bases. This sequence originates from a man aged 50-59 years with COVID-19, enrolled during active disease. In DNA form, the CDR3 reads TGCAGCGTTGGGGCTAGCGGGAGCTCCCATGAGCAGTTCTTC. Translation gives CSVGASGSSHEQFF.